A selection of T cell receptor beta chains follows, all from one sample in a study of T cells in Graves' hyperthyroidism and ophthalmopathy. TCRdb processed the multiplex PCR reads anew with MiXCR; each CDR3 protein has one entry. The data contain approximately 400,000 distinct CDR3 sequences, over 11% of them singletons. The specimen was blood. Receptors originate from a man between 45 and 60 years old with Graves' ophthalmopathy. Each CDR3 is given with its conserved first and last residue. Each record gives: clone size, J gene, D gene, V gene, CDR3 DNA, CDR3 protein. A D gene is named only where the DNA matches it firmly. For some rows the clone size is stated as once, few or many, or as a class when expanded; others skip it.

clone_size: -
j_call: TRBJ2-7
d_call: -
v_call: TRBV19
cdr3_nt: TGTGCCAGTAGTAAGGTAGGGCGCACATGGGCCGGTTCCTACGAGCAGTACTTC
cdr3_aa: CASSKVGRTWAGSYEQYF

clone_size: many
j_call: TRBJ1-1
d_call: -
v_call: TRBV7-6
cdr3_nt: TGTGCCAGCAGCGCAGGGTATAGCACTGAAGCTTTCTTT
cdr3_aa: CASSAGYSTEAFF

clone_size: -
j_call: TRBJ2-7
d_call: TRBD2
v_call: TRBV3-1
cdr3_nt: TGTGCCAGCAGCCAAGTAATTAGCGGGGAGCAGTACTTC
cdr3_aa: CASSQVISGEQYF

clone_size: -
j_call: TRBJ2-7
d_call: -
v_call: TRBV6-1
cdr3_nt: TGTGCCAGCAGTTTTTTGGGGGTGCCCTCCTACGAGCAGTACTTC
cdr3_aa: CASSFLGVPSYEQYF

clone_size: -
j_call: TRBJ2-7
d_call: TRBD1
v_call: TRBV6-2/TRBV6-3
cdr3_nt: TGTGCCAGCAGTGGGGGACAGACGAGCTCCTACGAGCAGTACTTC
cdr3_aa: CASSGGQTSSYEQYF

clone_size: many
j_call: TRBJ2-3
d_call: -
v_call: TRBV5-4
cdr3_nt: TGTGCCAGCAGCTCCCGGACATACAGCACAGATACGCAGTATTTT
cdr3_aa: CASSSRTYSTDTQYF

clone_size: many
j_call: TRBJ2-1
d_call: TRBD2
v_call: TRBV18
cdr3_nt: TGTGCCAGCTCACCACCGTCGGGAGGGACCTACAATGAGCAGTTCTTC
cdr3_aa: CASSPPSGGTYNEQFF

clone_size: few
j_call: TRBJ1-3
d_call: -
v_call: TRBV6-5
cdr3_nt: TGTGCCAGCAGTTACAGTTTCGCCGGAAACACCATATATTTT
cdr3_aa: CASSYSFAGNTIYF

clone_size: many
j_call: TRBJ1-2
d_call: TRBD1
v_call: TRBV20-1
cdr3_nt: TGCAGTGCTCTTACGGCGACAGGGAGCAACTATGGCTACACCTTC
cdr3_aa: CSALTATGSNYGYTF

clone_size: many
j_call: TRBJ1-2
d_call: -
v_call: TRBV24-1
cdr3_nt: TGTGCCACCAGTGAATCTGACTATGGCTACACCTTC
cdr3_aa: CATSESDYGYTF

clone_size: -
j_call: TRBJ2-1
d_call: -
v_call: TRBV10-2
cdr3_nt: TGCGCCAGCAGTATGTCCGGGACCTACAATGAGCAGTTCTTC
cdr3_aa: CASSMSGTYNEQFF

clone_size: -
j_call: TRBJ2-2
d_call: -
v_call: TRBV7-9
cdr3_nt: TGTGCCAGCAGCCGCCCCGGCGCGAACACCGGGGAGCTGTTTTTT
cdr3_aa: CASSRPGANTGELFF

clone_size: many
j_call: TRBJ2-1
d_call: TRBD2
v_call: TRBV5-1
cdr3_nt: TGCGCCAGCAGCTCCCGCCTTGGATCATGGCGGGAGAGTACTCATGAGCAGTTCTTC
cdr3_aa: CASSSRLGSWRESTHEQFF

clone_size: -
j_call: TRBJ2-2
d_call: -
v_call: TRBV27
cdr3_nt: TGTGCCAGCAGTTTCAAGGGGGCCGGGGAGCTGTTTTTT
cdr3_aa: CASSFKGAGELFF

clone_size: -
j_call: TRBJ2-7
d_call: -
v_call: TRBV5-1
cdr3_nt: TGCGCCAGCAGCTGGCTAAGTGGAGGCGAGCAGTACTTC
cdr3_aa: CASSWLSGGEQYF

clone_size: many
j_call: TRBJ2-1
d_call: -
v_call: TRBV7-2
cdr3_nt: TGTGCCAGCAGCTTGGAGCGCCGGGACTCGAAGCAGTTCTTC
cdr3_aa: CASSLERRDSKQFF

clone_size: -
j_call: TRBJ1-3
d_call: -
v_call: TRBV10-3
cdr3_nt: TGTGCCATCAGTGGTGGAAACACCATATATTTT
cdr3_aa: CAISGGNTIYF

clone_size: few
j_call: TRBJ2-3
d_call: -
v_call: TRBV3-1
cdr3_nt: TGTGCCAGCAGCCAAGATTCTGGCGGGAGCACAGATACGCAGTATTTT
cdr3_aa: CASSQDSGGSTDTQYF

clone_size: -
j_call: TRBJ1-6
d_call: -
v_call: TRBV6-5
cdr3_nt: TGTGCCAGCAGTTACTCGGAGCAGATCTATAATTCACCCCTCCACTTT
cdr3_aa: CASSYSEQIYNSPLHF

clone_size: many
j_call: TRBJ2-1
d_call: TRBD2
v_call: TRBV27
cdr3_nt: TGTGCCAGCAGTTTGATGAAACTAGCGGGAGGGATAGAGCAGTTCTTC
cdr3_aa: CASSLMKLAGGIEQFF

clone_size: few
j_call: TRBJ2-7
d_call: -
v_call: TRBV28
cdr3_nt: TGTGCCAGCAGCCCACCCGGGACAACGAAATCCTACGAGCAGTACTTC
cdr3_aa: CASSPPGTTKSYEQYF

clone_size: -
j_call: TRBJ1-6
d_call: -
v_call: TRBV12-3/TRBV12-4
cdr3_nt: TGTGCCAGCAGTCCGACACACGACAGAACACCCCTCCACTTT
cdr3_aa: CASSPTHDRTPLHF

clone_size: many
j_call: TRBJ2-1
d_call: TRBD2
v_call: TRBV7-9
cdr3_nt: TGTGCCAGCAGCCCAAGGACTAGCGGGGTCTACAATGAGCAGTTCTTC
cdr3_aa: CASSPRTSGVYNEQFF

clone_size: few
j_call: TRBJ2-5
d_call: -
v_call: TRBV9
cdr3_nt: TGTGCCAGCAGCGTAGGGACTTTACAAGAGACCCAGTACTTC
cdr3_aa: CASSVGTLQETQYF

clone_size: many
j_call: TRBJ2-2
d_call: TRBD1
v_call: TRBV24-1
cdr3_nt: TGTGCCACCAGTGATGCAGACAGGGATCACACCGGGGAGCTGTTTTTT
cdr3_aa: CATSDADRDHTGELFF

clone_size: many
j_call: TRBJ2-1
d_call: TRBD2
v_call: TRBV11-2
cdr3_nt: TGTGCCAGCAGCTTAAATAGCGGGAGCTCAAATGAGCAGTTCTTC
cdr3_aa: CASSLNSGSSNEQFF

clone_size: many
j_call: TRBJ2-1
d_call: -
v_call: TRBV11-2
cdr3_nt: TGTGCCAGCAGCTTATCGGTTACCTACAATGAGCAGTTCTTC
cdr3_aa: CASSLSVTYNEQFF

clone_size: -
j_call: TRBJ2-7
d_call: -
v_call: TRBV5-1
cdr3_nt: TGCGCCAGCAGCTTGTCTGGGGTTAGGGGGAAGGGGCGCGAGCAGTACTTC
cdr3_aa: CASSLSGVRGKGREQYF

clone_size: -
j_call: TRBJ1-5
d_call: -
v_call: TRBV20-1
cdr3_nt: TGCAGTGCTGGGGCTACAGGAACCAATCAGCCCCAGCATTTT
cdr3_aa: CSAGATGTNQPQHF

clone_size: many
j_call: TRBJ2-7
d_call: TRBD1
v_call: TRBV5-5
cdr3_nt: TGTGCCAGCGGGGGGACAGGGGGCTTTTACGAGCAGTACTTC
cdr3_aa: CASGGTGGFYEQYF

clone_size: many
j_call: TRBJ2-2
d_call: TRBD1
v_call: TRBV30
cdr3_nt: TGTGCCTGGAGAAGAGGGGACAGCGCGAACACCGGGGAGCTGTTTTTT
cdr3_aa: CAWRRGDSANTGELFF

clone_size: few
j_call: TRBJ2-2
d_call: -
v_call: TRBV20-1
cdr3_nt: TGCAGTGCTAGAGTCCAGGGGGAGCTGTTTTTT
cdr3_aa: CSARVQGELFF

clone_size: many
j_call: TRBJ1-1
d_call: -
v_call: TRBV5-1
cdr3_nt: TGCGCCAGCAGCCTCCGGTCAAGGACGGGAGCTTTCTTT
cdr3_aa: CASSLRSRTGAFF

clone_size: many
j_call: TRBJ2-7
d_call: TRBD2
v_call: TRBV12-3/TRBV12-4
cdr3_nt: TGTGCCAGCAGTTTCGGCGCAGCGGGAGACGAGCAGTACTTC
cdr3_aa: CASSFGAAGDEQYF

clone_size: many
j_call: TRBJ2-1
d_call: -
v_call: TRBV20-1
cdr3_nt: TGCAGTGCTAGGTGGCGGACCTCCTACAATGAGCAGTTCTTC
cdr3_aa: CSARWRTSYNEQFF

clone_size: many
j_call: TRBJ2-3
d_call: TRBD2
v_call: TRBV11-3
cdr3_nt: TGTGCCAGCAGCCGATCTAGCGGGCGCACAGATACGCAGTATTTT
cdr3_aa: CASSRSSGRTDTQYF

clone_size: few
j_call: TRBJ1-2
d_call: TRBD1
v_call: TRBV9
cdr3_nt: TGTGCCAGCAGCCAAGTGGACAGGGGAAACTATGGCTACACCTTC
cdr3_aa: CASSQVDRGNYGYTF

clone_size: -
j_call: TRBJ2-1
d_call: TRBD2
v_call: TRBV20-1
cdr3_nt: TGCAGTGTTCACCTAGCGGGCAATGAGCAGTTCTTC
cdr3_aa: CSVHLAGNEQFF

clone_size: few
j_call: TRBJ2-7
d_call: TRBD1
v_call: TRBV28
cdr3_nt: TGTGCCAGCAGTACAGGGGGCCTTTCCTACGAGCAGTACTTC
cdr3_aa: CASSTGGLSYEQYF

clone_size: many
j_call: TRBJ2-3
d_call: TRBD2
v_call: TRBV20-1
cdr3_nt: TGCAGTGCTACACTTAGCGGGGTTCCTAGCACAGATACGCAGTATTTT
cdr3_aa: CSATLSGVPSTDTQYF

clone_size: many
j_call: TRBJ1-2
d_call: -
v_call: TRBV7-2
cdr3_nt: TGTGCCAGCAGCTTCGGAAAACAGGGTTTAAGGACTAACTATGGCTACACCTTC
cdr3_aa: CASSFGKQGLRTNYGYTF

clone_size: few
j_call: TRBJ1-6
d_call: -
v_call: TRBV6-1
cdr3_nt: TGTGCCAGCAGTGAAGTTCTCAGGGACTCACCCCTCCACTTT
cdr3_aa: CASSEVLRDSPLHF

clone_size: -
j_call: TRBJ2-6
d_call: TRBD1
v_call: TRBV6-5
cdr3_nt: TGTGCCAGCAGTGTTAGGGGGCGGCGCTCTGGGGCCAACGTCCTGACTTTC
cdr3_aa: CASSVRGRRSGANVLTF

clone_size: few
j_call: TRBJ1-2
d_call: -
v_call: TRBV19
cdr3_nt: TGTGCCAGTAGTATAGATACAGGGCACCATACTAACTATGGCTACACCTTC
cdr3_aa: CASSIDTGHHTNYGYTF

clone_size: many
j_call: TRBJ2-3
d_call: -
v_call: TRBV29-1
cdr3_nt: TGCAGCGTTGATCTGATCGGCACAGATACGCAGTATTTT
cdr3_aa: CSVDLIGTDTQYF

clone_size: few
j_call: TRBJ2-7
d_call: -
v_call: TRBV3-1
cdr3_nt: TGTGCCAGCAGCCAACCTCCGGGCCCGGAGCAGTACTTC
cdr3_aa: CASSQPPGPEQYF

clone_size: many
j_call: TRBJ2-1
d_call: -
v_call: TRBV7-8
cdr3_nt: TGTGCCAGCAGCCTAAGGGGACCCATTATGAGGAATGAGCAGTTCTTC
cdr3_aa: CASSLRGPIMRNEQFF